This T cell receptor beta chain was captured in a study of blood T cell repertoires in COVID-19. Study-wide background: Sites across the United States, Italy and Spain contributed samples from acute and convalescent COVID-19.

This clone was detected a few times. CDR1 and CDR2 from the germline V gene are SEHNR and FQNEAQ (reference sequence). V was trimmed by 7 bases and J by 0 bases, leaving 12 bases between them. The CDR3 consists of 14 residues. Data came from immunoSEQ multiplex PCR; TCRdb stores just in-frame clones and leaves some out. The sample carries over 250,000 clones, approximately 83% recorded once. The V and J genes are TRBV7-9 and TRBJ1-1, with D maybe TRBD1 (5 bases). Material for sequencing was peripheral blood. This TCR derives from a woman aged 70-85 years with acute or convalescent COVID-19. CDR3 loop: CASTQGVMNTEAFF. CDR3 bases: TGTGCCAGCACCCAGGGTGTCATGAACACTGAAGCTTTCTTT.